These T cell receptor beta chains were read from a single sample in a study of blood T cell repertoires in COVID-19. Clones were sequenced by immunoSEQ multiplex PCR, and TCRdb holds only the in-frame ones, with some missing. The sample has roughly 350,000 clones, around 89% seen once; the top ten hold 3% to 4%. Material for sequencing was peripheral blood. Receptors were obtained from a woman aged 50 to 60 with active or convalescent COVID-19. CDR3s include the opening cysteine and the closing phenylalanine or tryptophan. A D gene is named only where the DNA matches it firmly. Clone size appears in some rows only: once, few, many, or a class for an expanded clone.

15 TRBJ1-2 TRBD1 - TRBV7-2 TGTGCCAGCAGCTCAGGACAGGGCGTACAAGGGGGCTACACCTTC CASSSGQGVQGGYTF
15 TRBJ2-5 TRBD1 once TRBV7-2 TGTGCCAGCAGTTTACAACAGGGGAGTAGGGAGACCCAGTACTTC CASSLQQGSRETQYF
18 TRBJ2-3 TRBD1 - TRBV7-3 TGTGCCAGCAGCCCTCTGGGACAGGGGCGAACTAGCACAGATACGCAGTATTTT CASSPLGQGRTSTDTQYF
20 TRBJ1-1 TRBD1 - TRBV6-4 TGTGCCAGCAGGGGCCCTCTTGGACAGGGCGACAACAACGTGTGTGGGGAAGCTTTCTTT CASRGPLGQGDNNVCGEAFF
18 TRBJ2-3 TRBD2 - TRBV19 TGTGCCAGTAGTATCCGGACTAGCGGGAGGAAAAGCACAGATACGCAGTATTTT CASSIRTSGRKSTDTQYF
14 TRBJ2-1 - - TRBV9 TGTGCCAGCAGCGCTTTCCTAGCGTCAGAGGAGCAGTTCTTC CASSAFLASEEQFF
16 TRBJ1-5 - - TRBV27 TGTGCCAGCAGCGACAGAACGGGCTATAGCAATCAGCCCCAGCATTTT CASSDRTGYSNQPQHF
15 TRBJ2-1 TRBD2 - TRBV11-3 TGTGCCAGCAGCCTAGGAAGGACTAGCGGCAATGAGCAGTTCTTC CASSLGRTSGNEQFF
10 TRBJ1-1 - - TRBV30 TGTGCGGGAGGGGACACTGAAGCTTTCTTT CAGGDTEAFF
18 TRBJ1-5 - - TRBV28 TGTGCCAGCAGTTTAATTTCCTACCGGCGACAGCTCAATCAGCCCCAGCATTTT CASSLISYRRQLNQPQHF
16 TRBJ2-2 - few TRBV21-1 TGTGCCAGCAGCGGTGGACAGGGGGCTTACGGCGGGGAGCTGTTTTTT CASSGGQGAYGGELFF
15 TRBJ1-4 - - TRBV4-3 TGCGCCAGCAGCCCCTTGGGAGGGGCGAGGGAAAAACTGTTTTTT CASSPLGGAREKLFF
17 TRBJ2-2 TRBD1 - TRBV7-9 TGTGCCAGCAGCTTGCACAGGGGATATGCGAACACCGGGGAGCTGTTTTTT CASSLHRGYANTGELFF
18 TRBJ1-5 TRBD1 - TRBV18 TGTGCCAGCTCACCACCAACCACGGGACAGGGGGCTAGTCAGCCCCAGCATTTT CASSPPTTGQGASQPQHF
19 TRBJ1-3 - - TRBV6-1 TGTGCCAGCAGTGACCTGCAGGGAACAGGAGGGAAATCTGGAAACACCATATATTTT CASSDLQGTGGKSGNTIYF
16 TRBJ1-2 TRBD1 - TRBV15 TGTGCCACCAGCAGAGATTGGGGGGACAGGGAGTATGGCTACACCTTC CATSRDWGDREYGYTF